The sample holds a few counts of the clone carrying this TCR beta chain. To make TCR beta libraries, researchers used iRepertoire HTBI primers and Arm-PCR of CDR3 regions. TCRdb passed the multiplex PCR reads through MiXCR, listing each CDR3 protein once. The top ten clones hold roughly 27% of a sample with 350,000 to 450,000 distinct CDR3 sequences, about a sixth of them seen once. These data come from a study of regulatory T cells in long-lasting Graves disease. Trimming pared 3 bases from V and 2 bases from J, leaving 13 bases between. The CDR3 is 15 residues long. In germline, CDR1 is SNHLY, CDR2 FYNNEI. Time point indicated: newly diagnosed GD, antithyroid drugs for less than 3 months. Extracted PBMC RNA gave rise to the TCR library. These data also formed part of another study, on T cells in Graves' hyperthyroidism and ophthalmopathy. That paper states: Most clonotypes that expanded in the thyroid above 0.001 also showed up in blood.

This TCR was sampled from a man between 35 and 55 years old with Graves disease. The sample was peripheral blood mononuclear cells (PBMCs), taken at new diagnosis, from a patient treated with antithyroid drugs. V gene TRBV2 combines with J gene TRBJ2-5, with no clear D. CDR3 coding DNA: TGTGCCAGCAGTGATATGGGTAGCCCTCAAGAGACCCAGTACTTC. It yields the protein CASSDMGSPQETQYF.